Shown below are 30 T cell receptor beta chains from a single sample sequenced in a study of cytomegalovirus exposure and HLA in healthy donors. Primers for the PCR totalled 60 Vbeta and 13 Jbeta. Repertoires were generated with immunoSEQ multiplex PCR, while TCRdb's copy carries only in-frame clones and drops some. The sample yields 95,000 to 150,000 clones, around three quarters seen once. Sequenced sample: PBMCs. These TCRs come from a human donor in good health.

The rearrangement joins TRBV19 to TRBJ1-2, with D perhaps matching TRBD1 (6 bases). The CDR3 is 15 residues long. Trimming took off 5 bases at V and 4 bases at J, with 17 bases between the two ends. Per the germline V gene, CDR1 is LNHDA and CDR2 is SQIVND (reference sequence). DNA of the CDR3: TGTGCCAGTAGTCTGACAGGCTTACTCCCCTATGGCTACACCTTC. Protein product: CASSLTGLLPYGYTF.

This chain connects TRBV25-1 to TRBJ1-5; a weak D match, TRBD1 (6 bases). Germline CDR1 and CDR2: MGHDK and SYGVNS. The CDR3 sequence is 15 residues long. V was cut by 4 bases and J by 3 bases, with 13 bases left in between. The CDR3 DNA reads as TGTGCCAGCAGTGGCCTGACAGGCCCCAATCAGCCCCAGCATTTT. Translated, it gives CASSGLTGPNQPQHF.

J is TRBJ1-5 and V is TRBV11-1; TRBD1 matches 8 bases. This CDR3 is 14 amino acids long. Germline values: CDR1 SGHAT, CDR2 FQDESV (reference sequence). Trimming cost V 4 bases and J 4 bases; bases outside gene matches: 3. CDR3 bases: TGTGCCAGCAGCTCCGACAGGGGAAATCAGCCCCAGCATTTT. Protein: CASSSDRGNQPQHF.

The chain has TRBV2 and TRBJ2-7; 12 bases line up with TRBD2. The CDR3 spans 15 residues. The germline CDR1 and CDR2 sequences are SNHLY and FYNNEI. V dropped 6 bases and J dropped 4; count of bases not matched to a gene: 7. The CDR3 DNA follows: TGTGCCAGCAGAGATACTAGCGGGAGGTTGTACGAGCAGTACTTC. It encodes CASRDTSGRLYEQYF.

The V and J genes are TRBV7-6 and TRBJ1-1, with D possibly being TRBD1 (6 bases). This CDR3 has 15 residues. Germline V CDR1 and CDR2: SGHVS, FNYEAQ. Trimming cost V 1 base and J 0 bases, with 9 bases left between them. The CDR3 sequence: CASSLGGGLNTEAFF. CDR3 DNA sequence: TGTGCCAGCAGCTTAGGGGGGGGCCTGAACACTGAAGCTTTCTTT.

The chain carries TRBV28 and TRBJ2-7, with 11 bases lining up with TRBD2. The CDR3 runs to 19 residues. V trimming: 4 bases; J trimming: 0 bases; junction bases outside the gene matches: 14. Germline CDR1 and CDR2: MDHEN and SYDVKM. CDR3 in DNA: TGTGCCAGCAGTTCCCCCACCCACCGACTAGCGGGAAGCTCCTACGAGCAGTACTTC. This translates into CASSSPTHRLAGSSYEQYF.

The chain uses TRBV18 and TRBJ1-1; possible D gene TRBD1, 5 bases. The CDR3 extends over 15 amino acids. In germline, CDR1 is KGHSH, CDR2 LQKENI. V was clipped by 1 base and J by 1 base, with 10 bases between them. The DNA of the CDR3 is TGTGCCAGCTCACCACGGCAAGGGGAGAACACTGAAGCTTTCTTT. Translation gives CASSPRQGENTEAFF.

The rearrangement links TRBV28 to TRBJ2-5; TRBD1 matches at 7 bases. Germline CDR1 MDHEN, CDR2 SYDVKM. The CDR3 has 11 residues. Trimming at V came to 6 bases and at J to 5 bases, leaving 0 bases not matched to a gene. CDR3 amino acids: CASSRGETQYF. For the CDR3, the DNA is TGTGCCAGCAGCAGGGGGGAGACCCAGTACTTC. Full variable domain (missing parts from reference TRBV28 and TRBJ2-5): DVKVTQSSRYLVKRTGEKVFLECVQDMDHENMFWYRQDPGLGLRLIYFSYDVKMKEKGDIPEGYSVSREKKERFSLILESASTNQTSMYLCASSRGETQYFGPGTRLLVL.

The gene calls are TRBV19 and TRBJ2-7; TRBD2 is a possible D gene (7 bases). The germline CDR1 and CDR2 sequences are LNHDA and SQIVND (reference sequence). The CDR3 spans 14 residues. V was pared by 5 bases and J by 1 base, with 12 bases between. In DNA form, the CDR3 reads TGTGCCAGTAGTTGGGGGGGCGCTTCCTACGAGCAGTACTTC. This encodes CASSWGGASYEQYF.

The rearrangement uses TRBV6-6 and TRBJ2-2; D call uncertain. The germline CDR1 and CDR2 sequences are MNHNY and SVGAGI (reference sequence). Trimming cost V 5 bases and J 7 bases, with 11 bases left between them. The CDR3 has 13 amino acids. The chain's CDR3 is CASSLIHGGELFF. The CDR3 nucleotides read TGTGCCAGCAGTCTAATCCATGGCGGGGAGCTGTTTTTT.

The V and J genes are TRBV5-1 and TRBJ2-3; 7 positions agree with TRBD2. V lost 6 bases and J lost 3; bases outside the gene matches: 7. Germline assignment: CDR1 SGHRS and CDR2 YFSETQ. The CDR3 is 14 amino acids. The CDR3 is CASMKGGLTDTQYF. CDR3 nucleotide sequence: TGCGCCAGCATGAAGGGAGGGCTGACAGATACGCAGTATTTT.

This chain's CDR3 is CASSSTGTGGYTF. The CDR3 nucleotides are TGTGCCAGCAGTTCGACAGGGACCGGTGGCTACACCTTC. This chain joins TRBV27 and TRBJ1-2; 7 nucleotides align to TRBD1. Germline V gene sequence: CDR1 MNHEY, CDR2 SMNVEV (reference sequence). The CDR3 consists of 13 residues. V lost 4 bases to trimming and J lost 7 bases; unmatched junction nucleotides: 6.

A note on this clone: At one end the junction does not follow the germline gene, possibly because of a read error. The rearrangement uses TRBV28 and TRBJ1-5; D is unresolved. This CDR3 is 15 amino acids long. Germline lookup yields CDR1 MDHEN and CDR2 SYDVKM. The CDR3 DNA is TGTGCCAGCAGTTTCCGTCAGGCTAGCGATCAGCCCCAGCATTTT. It is translated as CASSFRQASDQPQHF.

The chain employs TRBV10-3 and TRBJ2-7; tentative D call: TRBD1 (5 bases). CDR1 ENHRY and CDR2 SYGVKD come from the germline V gene. The CDR3 runs 12 residues. Trimming pared 10 bases from V and 7 bases from J, leaving 17 bases between. This chain's CDR3 is CATQDSPPEQYF. CDR3 sequence (DNA): TGTGCCACGCAAGACAGCCCCCCAGAGCAGTACTTC.

J is TRBJ2-2 and V is TRBV19; no reliable D call. Deletions cut 5 bases from V and 3 bases from J, with 16 bases between. The length of the CDR3 is 16 residues. The germline gives CDR1 LNHDA, CDR2 SQIVND (reference sequence). CDR3 sequence reads: CASSLRLPLDTGELFF. CDR3 coding DNA: TGTGCCAGTAGTTTACGACTCCCGCTGGACACCGGGGAGCTGTTTTTT.

The rearrangement uses TRBV10-3 and TRBJ2-1; D is perhaps TRBD2 (5 bases). The CDR3 totals 14 residues. The V gene lost 3 bases and the J gene lost 5 bases, with 11 bases spanning the gap. The germline V gene has CDR1 ENHRY and CDR2 SYGVKD. For the CDR3, the DNA is TGTGCCATCAGTGATTATGGAGCGGACAATGAGCAGTTCTTC. It specifies CAISDYGADNEQFF.

The chain links TRBV9 to TRBJ1-5; a weak D match, TRBD1 (6 bases). Trimming cost V 4 bases and J 6 bases, with 14 bases left between them. This CDR3 comprises 14 residues. Germline-derived CDR1 and CDR2 are SGDLS and YYNGEE. The CDR3 loop reads CASSSGTRGQPQHF. CDR3 DNA: TGTGCCAGCAGCTCCGGGACCAGGGGTCAGCCCCAGCATTTT. The variable domain in full, with the rest retrieved from reference TRBV9 and TRBJ1-5, is DSGVTQTPKHLITATGQRVTLRCSPRSGDLSVYWYQQSLDQGLQFLIQYYNGEERAKGNILERFSAQQFPDLHSELNLSSLELGDSALYFCASSSGTRGQPQHFGDGTRLSIL.

The chain employs TRBV27 and TRBJ2-5, with 14 bases fitting TRBD2. Germline-derived CDR1 and CDR2 are MNHEY and SMNVEV (reference sequence). The CDR3 extends over 16 amino acids. V shed 6 bases, J shed 5 bases, and the junction held 8 bases outside the gene matches. CDR3 in amino acids: CASRKTSGRGRETQYF. The CDR3 nucleotides read TGTGCCAGCAGGAAGACTAGCGGGAGGGGTAGGGAGACCCAGTACTTC.

The chain uses TRBV5-5 and TRBJ1-2; TRBD1 agrees at 9 bases. Germline V CDR1 and CDR2: SGHKS, YYEKEE (reference sequence). The CDR3 consists of 15 residues. V lost 2 bases, J lost 2 bases, and 4 bases stayed unmatched. CDR3 nucleotide sequence: TGTGCCAGCAGCTTAGAGGACAGGGGAAACTATGGCTACACCTTC. This gives the protein CASSLEDRGNYGYTF.

The chain is built from TRBV6-6 and TRBJ2-1, with D perhaps matching TRBD2 (7 bases). The CDR3 has 15 amino acids. CDR1 is MNHNY and CDR2 is SVGAGI in the germline V gene (reference sequence). Between the trimmed V and J ends, which lost 1 base and 4 bases, there was a span of 11 bases. The CDR3 region is CASSYLGGPYNEQFF. The CDR3 nucleotides are TGTGCCAGCAGTTACTTGGGGGGGCCATACAATGAGCAGTTCTTC.

The chain recombines TRBV9 with TRBJ1-6; 7 bases are a match to TRBD1. With V trimmed by 3 bases and J by 4 bases, 1 base remained unmatched. CDR1 SGDLS and CDR2 YYNGEE come from the germline V gene. The CDR3 has 14 residues. This CDR3 is CASSARGYNSPLHF. For the CDR3, the DNA is TGTGCCAGCAGCGCCAGGGGGTATAATTCACCCCTCCACTTT.

V and J are TRBV5-1 and TRBJ2-5; 10 nucleotides agree with TRBD2. Germline lookup yields CDR1 SGHRS and CDR2 YFSETQ. This CDR3 region has 17 residues. J gave up 4 bases and V 4 bases, and 13 bases lay outside the gene matches. CDR3 in DNA: TGCGCCAGCAGCCCGCCTACCCTAGCGGGAGTCGCAGAGACCCAGTACTTC. This codes for CASSPPTLAGVAETQYF. Using reference TRBV5-1 and TRBJ2-5 for the parts outside the CDR3, the full variable domain is KAGVTQTPRYLIKTRGQQVTLSCSPISGHRSVSWYQQTPGQGLQFLFEYFSETQRNKGNFPGRFSGRQFSNSRSEMNVSTLELGDSALYLCASSPPTLAGVAETQYFGPGTRLLVL.

In DNA, the CDR3 is TGCGCCAGCAGTGCGAGGACAGGAGGAACCGGGGAGCTGTTTTTT. The encoded protein is CASSARTGGTGELFF. The chain employs TRBV10-1 and TRBJ2-2; 7 nucleotides align to TRBD1. Trimming took 4 bases from V and 5 from J; bases not matched to a gene: 7. Looked up from germline, CDR1 is WNHNN and CDR2 is SYGVQD (reference sequence). This CDR3 spans 15 amino acids.

The chain couples TRBV2 to TRBJ2-7; 7 bases are shared with TRBD2. This CDR3 is built from 13 residues. J gave up 6 bases and V 4 bases, and 6 bases lay outside the gene matches. Germline CDR1 and CDR2: SNHLY and FYNNEI. The CDR3 here is CASSALASSEQYF. The DNA of the CDR3 is TGTGCCAGCAGTGCACTAGCGTCAAGCGAGCAGTACTTC.

The rearrangement uses TRBV19 and TRBJ1-6; 10 bases are a match to TRBD1. V lost 5 bases to trimming and J lost 5 bases; unmatched junction nucleotides: 9. The CDR3 has 17 residues. CDR1 and CDR2 from the germline V gene are LNHDA and SQIVND (reference sequence). This chain's CDR3 is CASSRLTGTGDNSPLHF. DNA for the CDR3: TGTGCCAGTAGTCGCCTTACCGGGACAGGGGATAATTCACCCCTCCACTTT.

This clone was counted between two and nine times. The rearrangement joins TRBV6-6 to TRBJ2-3; tentative D call: TRBD1 (6 bases). With 8 bases removed from V and 3 bases from J, the gap between germline ends came to 21 bases. This CDR3 contains 16 residues. Looked up from germline, CDR1 is MNHNY and CDR2 is SVGAGI (reference sequence). The CDR3 sequence: CASCRGSGSYTDTQYF. CDR3 nucleotides: TGTGCCAGCTGCAGGGGTTCGGGTTCCTATACAGATACGCAGTATTTT.

The sample holds a few counts of this clone. V is TRBV7-2 and J is TRBJ1-3; the D gene is possibly TRBD1 (5 bases). The CDR3 contains 15 residues. CDR1 and CDR2 (germline): SGHTA, FQGNSA. Trimming took off 6 bases at V and 2 bases at J, with 14 bases between the two ends. The CDR3: CASSRGSWAGNTIYF. The CDR3 nucleotides are TGTGCCAGCAGTAGGGGTAGTTGGGCTGGAAACACCATATATTTT.

The chain combines TRBV10-3 with TRBJ2-5, with D perhaps matching TRBD2 (5 bases). The ends were cut back, 0 bases at V and 1 base at J, with 9 bases in the middle. The CDR3 totals 15 residues. The germline V gene encodes CDR1 ENHRY and CDR2 SYGVKD. The CDR3 nucleotides are TGTGCCATCAGTGAGTCGGCTAGCCCCCAAGAGACCCAGTACTTC. Encoded protein: CAISESASPQETQYF.

This chain joins TRBV30 and TRBJ1-6, with D hard to call. V was clipped by 4 bases and J by 5 bases, with 6 bases between them. Germline V gives CDR1 GTSNPN, CDR2 SVGIG (reference sequence). CDR3 length equals 12 residues. CDR3 nucleotides: TGTGCCTGGAAAACAAATAATTCACCCCTCCACTTT. The encoded protein is CAWKTNNSPLHF.

The genes are TRBV11-3 and TRBJ2-1, with TRBD2 matching 8 bases. The CDR3 is 15 residues long. Germline V gene sequence: CDR1 SGHNT, CDR2 YENEEA. Trimming at V came to 5 bases and at J to 1 base, leaving 4 bases not matched to a gene. CDR3 residues: CASSKTSASYNEQFF. Here the CDR3 DNA reads TGTGCCAGCAGCAAGACTAGCGCTTCCTACAATGAGCAGTTCTTC.